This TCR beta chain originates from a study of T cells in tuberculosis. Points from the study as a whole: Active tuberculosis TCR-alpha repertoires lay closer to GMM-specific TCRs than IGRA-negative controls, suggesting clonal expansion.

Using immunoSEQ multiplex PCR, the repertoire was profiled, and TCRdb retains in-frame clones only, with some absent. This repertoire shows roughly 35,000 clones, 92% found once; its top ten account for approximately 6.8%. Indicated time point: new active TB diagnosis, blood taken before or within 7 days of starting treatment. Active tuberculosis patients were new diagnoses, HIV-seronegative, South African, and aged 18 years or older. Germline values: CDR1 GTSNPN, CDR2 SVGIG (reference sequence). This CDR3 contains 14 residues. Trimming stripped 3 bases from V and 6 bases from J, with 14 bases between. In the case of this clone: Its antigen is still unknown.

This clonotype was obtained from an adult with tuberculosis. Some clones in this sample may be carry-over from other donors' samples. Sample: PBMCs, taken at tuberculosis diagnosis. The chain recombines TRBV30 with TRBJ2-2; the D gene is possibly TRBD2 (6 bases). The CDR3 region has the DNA TGTGCCTGGAGGCCAGGAGGAGGGGCCGGGGAGCTGTTTTTT. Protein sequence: CAWRPGGGAGELFF. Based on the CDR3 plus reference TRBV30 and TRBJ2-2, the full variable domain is SQTIHQWPATLVQPVGSPLSLECTVEGTSNPNLYWYRQAAGRGLQLLFYSVGIGQISSEVPQNLSASRPQDRQFILSSKKLLLSDSGFYLCAWRPGGGAGELFFGEGSRLTVL.